This TCR beta chain was sequenced in a study of T cell responses to AZD1222 COVID-19 vaccine. Study-wide findings and caveats: Recipients of two AZD1222 doses showed rising Spike-specific TCR breadth and depth.

J gave up 8 bases and V 4 bases, and 12 bases lay outside the gene matches. Germline assignment: CDR1 SGHTS and CDR2 YDEGEE. This CDR3 is 16 amino acids long. Clones were read by immunoSEQ multiplex PCR, and TCRdb kept only the in-frame ones, dropping some. The sample gives some 160,000 clones, around 85% of which show up once; around 1% is in the top ten. Details on this clone: As yet, its antigen is unknown.

The sequence was collected from an adult who received the AZD1222 COVID-19 vaccine. Source: peripheral blood, taken 28 days after the second AZD1222 dose. The gene calls are TRBV5-8 and TRBJ1-5, with TRBD1 identical over 10 bases. The CDR3 region has the DNA TGTGCCAGCAGCCCATCCGGGACAGGGGCCAGGGAGCCCCAGCATTTT. Translated: CASSPSGTGAREPQHF.